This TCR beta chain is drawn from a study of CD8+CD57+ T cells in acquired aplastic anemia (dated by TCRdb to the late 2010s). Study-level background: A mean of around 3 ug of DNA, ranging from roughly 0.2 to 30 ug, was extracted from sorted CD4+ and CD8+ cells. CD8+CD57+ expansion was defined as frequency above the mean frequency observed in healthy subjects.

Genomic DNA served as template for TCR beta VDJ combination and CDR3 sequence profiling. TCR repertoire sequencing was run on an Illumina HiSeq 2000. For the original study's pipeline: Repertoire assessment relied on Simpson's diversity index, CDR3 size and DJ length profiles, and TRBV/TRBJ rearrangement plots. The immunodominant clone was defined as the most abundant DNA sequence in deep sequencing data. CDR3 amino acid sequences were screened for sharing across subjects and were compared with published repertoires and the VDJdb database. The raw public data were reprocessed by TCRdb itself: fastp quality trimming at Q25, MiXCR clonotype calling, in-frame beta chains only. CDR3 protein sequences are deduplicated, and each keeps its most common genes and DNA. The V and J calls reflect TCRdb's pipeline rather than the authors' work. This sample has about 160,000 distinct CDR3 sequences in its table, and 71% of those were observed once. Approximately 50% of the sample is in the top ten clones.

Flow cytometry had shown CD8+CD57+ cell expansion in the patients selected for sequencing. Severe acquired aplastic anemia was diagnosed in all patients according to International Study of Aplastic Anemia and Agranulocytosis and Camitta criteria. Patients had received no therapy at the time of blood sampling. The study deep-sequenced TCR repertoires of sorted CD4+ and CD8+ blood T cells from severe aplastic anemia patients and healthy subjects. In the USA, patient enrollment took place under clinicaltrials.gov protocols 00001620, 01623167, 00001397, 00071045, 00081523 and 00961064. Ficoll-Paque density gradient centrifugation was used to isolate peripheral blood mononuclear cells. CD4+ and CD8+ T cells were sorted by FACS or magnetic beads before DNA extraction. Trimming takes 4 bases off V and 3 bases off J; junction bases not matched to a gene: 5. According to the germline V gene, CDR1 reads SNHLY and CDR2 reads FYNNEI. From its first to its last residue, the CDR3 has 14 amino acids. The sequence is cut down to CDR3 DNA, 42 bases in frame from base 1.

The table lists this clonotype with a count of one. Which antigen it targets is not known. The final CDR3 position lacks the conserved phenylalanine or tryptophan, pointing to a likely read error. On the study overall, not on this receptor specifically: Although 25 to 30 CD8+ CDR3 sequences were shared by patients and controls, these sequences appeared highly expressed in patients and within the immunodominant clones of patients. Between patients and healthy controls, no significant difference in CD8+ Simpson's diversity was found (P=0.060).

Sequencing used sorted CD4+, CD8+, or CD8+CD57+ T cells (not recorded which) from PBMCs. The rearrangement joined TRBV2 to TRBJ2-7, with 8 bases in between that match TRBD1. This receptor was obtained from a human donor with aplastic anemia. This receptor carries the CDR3 CASSADRASYEQYS. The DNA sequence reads TGTGCCAGCAGTGCGGACAGGGCTAGCTACGAGCAGTACTCC.